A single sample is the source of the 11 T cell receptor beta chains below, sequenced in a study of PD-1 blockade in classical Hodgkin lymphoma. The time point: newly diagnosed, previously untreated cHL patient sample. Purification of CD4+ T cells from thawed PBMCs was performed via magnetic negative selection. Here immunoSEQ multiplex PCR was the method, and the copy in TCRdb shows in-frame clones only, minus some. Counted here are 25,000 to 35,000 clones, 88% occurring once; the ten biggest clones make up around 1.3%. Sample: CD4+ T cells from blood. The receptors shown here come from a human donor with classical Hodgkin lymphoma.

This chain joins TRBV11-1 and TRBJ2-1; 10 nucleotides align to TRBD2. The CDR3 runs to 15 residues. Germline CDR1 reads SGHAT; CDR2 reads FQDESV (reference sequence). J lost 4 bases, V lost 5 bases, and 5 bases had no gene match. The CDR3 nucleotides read TGTGCCAGCAGCGCTAGGACTAGCGGTTACAATGAGCAGTTCTTC. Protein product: CASSARTSGYNEQFF. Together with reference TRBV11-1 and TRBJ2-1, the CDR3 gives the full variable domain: EAEVAQSPRYKITEKSQAVAFWCDPISGHATLYWYRQILGQGPELLVQFQDESVVDDSQLPKDRFSAERLKGVDSTLKIQPAELGDSAMYLCASSARTSGYNEQFFGPGTRLTVL.

The CDR3 DNA reads as TGCAGTGCTAATTTTAACTATGGCTACACCTTC. Protein: CSANFNYGYTF. The chain employs TRBV20-1 and TRBJ1-2, with D unresolved. CDR3 length equals 11 residues. Looked up from germline, CDR1 is DFQATT and CDR2 is SNEGSKA (reference sequence). Between the trimmed V and J ends, which lost 4 bases and 1 base, there was a span of 4 bases.

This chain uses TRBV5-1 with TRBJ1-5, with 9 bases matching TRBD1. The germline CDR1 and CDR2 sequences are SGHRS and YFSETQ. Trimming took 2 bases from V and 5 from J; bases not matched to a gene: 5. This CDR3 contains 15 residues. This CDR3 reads CASSFSTGGDQPQHF. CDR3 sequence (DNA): TGCGCCAGCAGCTTTTCGACAGGGGGGGATCAGCCCCAGCATTTT.

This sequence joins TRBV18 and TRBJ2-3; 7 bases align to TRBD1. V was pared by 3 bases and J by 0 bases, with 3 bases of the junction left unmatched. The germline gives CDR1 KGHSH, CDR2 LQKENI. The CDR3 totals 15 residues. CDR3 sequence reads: CASSPGQRSTDTQYF. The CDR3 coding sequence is TGTGCCAGCTCACCGGGACAGAGAAGCACAGATACGCAGTATTTT.

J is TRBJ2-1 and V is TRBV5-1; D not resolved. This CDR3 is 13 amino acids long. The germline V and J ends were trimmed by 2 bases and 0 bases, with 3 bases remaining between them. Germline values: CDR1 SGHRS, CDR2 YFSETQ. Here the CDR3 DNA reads TGCGCCAGCAGCTTAAGCTCCTACAATGAGCAGTTCTTC. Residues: CASSLSSYNEQFF.

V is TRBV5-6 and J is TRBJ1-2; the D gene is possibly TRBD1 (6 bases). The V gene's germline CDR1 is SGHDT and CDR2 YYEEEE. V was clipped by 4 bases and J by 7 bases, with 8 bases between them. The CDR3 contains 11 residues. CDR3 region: CASSLTGGYTF. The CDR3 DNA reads TGTGCCAGCAGCCTGACAGGTGGCTACACCTTC.

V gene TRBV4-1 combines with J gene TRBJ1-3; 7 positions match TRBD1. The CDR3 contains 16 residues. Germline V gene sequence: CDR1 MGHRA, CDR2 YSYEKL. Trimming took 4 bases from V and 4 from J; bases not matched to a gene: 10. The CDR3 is CASSLTGVRKGNTIYF. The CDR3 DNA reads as TGCGCCAGCAGCCTTACAGGGGTTCGAAAAGGAAACACCATATATTTT.

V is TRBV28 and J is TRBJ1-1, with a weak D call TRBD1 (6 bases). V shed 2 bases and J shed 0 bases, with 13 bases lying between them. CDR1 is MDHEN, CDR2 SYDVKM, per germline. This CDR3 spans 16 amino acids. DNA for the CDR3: TGTGCCAGCAGTTTAATGACCGGGGGCGTGAACACTGAAGCTTTCTTT. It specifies CASSLMTGGVNTEAFF.

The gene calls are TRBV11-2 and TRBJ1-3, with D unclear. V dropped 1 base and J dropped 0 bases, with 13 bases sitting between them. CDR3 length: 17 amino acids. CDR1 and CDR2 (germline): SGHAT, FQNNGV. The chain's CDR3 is CASSLAEFWSSGNTIYF. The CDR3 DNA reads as TGTGCCAGCAGCTTAGCAGAGTTCTGGAGCTCTGGAAACACCATATATTTT.

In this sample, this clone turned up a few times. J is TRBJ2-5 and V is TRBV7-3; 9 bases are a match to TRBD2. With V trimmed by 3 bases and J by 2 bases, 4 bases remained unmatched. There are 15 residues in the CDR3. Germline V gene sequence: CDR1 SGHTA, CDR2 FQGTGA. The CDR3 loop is CASSLGLAHQETQYF. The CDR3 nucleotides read TGTGCCAGCAGCTTGGGACTAGCACATCAAGAGACCCAGTACTTC.

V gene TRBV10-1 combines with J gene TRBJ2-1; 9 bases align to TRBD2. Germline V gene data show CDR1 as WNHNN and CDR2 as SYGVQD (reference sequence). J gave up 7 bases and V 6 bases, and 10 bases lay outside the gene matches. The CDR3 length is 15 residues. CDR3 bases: TGCGCCAGCAGCCCCGGGACTAGCTCTACAAATGAGCAGTTCTTC. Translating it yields CASSPGTSSTNEQFF.